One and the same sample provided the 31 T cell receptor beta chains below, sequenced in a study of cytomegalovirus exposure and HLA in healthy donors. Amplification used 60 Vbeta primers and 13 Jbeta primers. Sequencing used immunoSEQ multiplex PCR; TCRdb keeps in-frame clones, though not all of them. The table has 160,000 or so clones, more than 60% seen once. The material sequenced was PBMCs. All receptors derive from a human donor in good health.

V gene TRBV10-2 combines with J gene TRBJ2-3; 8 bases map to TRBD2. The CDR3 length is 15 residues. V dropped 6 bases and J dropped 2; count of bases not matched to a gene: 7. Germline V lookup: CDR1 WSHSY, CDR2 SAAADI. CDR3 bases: TGCGCCAGCAGGGAGAGCGGGGGAGCCACAGATACGCAGTATTTT. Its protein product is CASRESGGATDTQYF.

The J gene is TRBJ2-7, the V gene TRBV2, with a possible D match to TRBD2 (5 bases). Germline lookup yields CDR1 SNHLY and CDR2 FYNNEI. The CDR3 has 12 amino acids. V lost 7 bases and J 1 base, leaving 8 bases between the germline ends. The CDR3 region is CASKEGSYEQYF. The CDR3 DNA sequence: TGTGCCAGCAAAGAGGGTTCCTACGAGCAGTACTTC.

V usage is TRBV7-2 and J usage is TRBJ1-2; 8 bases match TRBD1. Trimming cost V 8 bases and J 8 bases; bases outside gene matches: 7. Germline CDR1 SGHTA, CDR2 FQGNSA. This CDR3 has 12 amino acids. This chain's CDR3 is CASGIRQGGYTF. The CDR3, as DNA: TGTGCCAGCGGGATAAGACAGGGGGGCTACACCTTC.

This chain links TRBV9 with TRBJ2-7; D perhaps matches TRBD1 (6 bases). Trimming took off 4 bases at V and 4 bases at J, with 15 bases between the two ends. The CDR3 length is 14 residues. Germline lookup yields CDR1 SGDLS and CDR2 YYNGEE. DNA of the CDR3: TGTGCCAGCAGCCCACAGGGAATGGGTTACGAGCAGTACTTC. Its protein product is CASSPQGMGYEQYF. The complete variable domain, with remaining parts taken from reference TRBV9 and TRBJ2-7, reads DSGVTQTPKHLITATGQRVTLRCSPRSGDLSVYWYQQSLDQGLQFLIQYYNGEERAKGNILERFSAQQFPDLHSELNLSSLELGDSALYFCASSPQGMGYEQYFGPGTRLTVT.

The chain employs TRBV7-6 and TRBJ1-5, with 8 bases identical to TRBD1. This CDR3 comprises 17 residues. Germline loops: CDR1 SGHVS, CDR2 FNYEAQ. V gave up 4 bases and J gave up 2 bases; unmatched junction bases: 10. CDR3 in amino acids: CASSSKRPGQGNQPQHF. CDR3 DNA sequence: TGTGCCAGCAGCTCCAAGCGTCCGGGACAGGGCAATCAGCCCCAGCATTTT.

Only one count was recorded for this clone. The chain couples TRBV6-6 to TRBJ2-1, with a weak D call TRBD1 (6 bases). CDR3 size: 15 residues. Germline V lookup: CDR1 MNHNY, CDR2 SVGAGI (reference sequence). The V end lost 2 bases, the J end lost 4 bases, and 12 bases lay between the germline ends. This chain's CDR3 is CASSYPTGLYNEQFF. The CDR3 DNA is TGTGCCAGCAGTTACCCTACAGGGTTGTACAATGAGCAGTTCTTC.

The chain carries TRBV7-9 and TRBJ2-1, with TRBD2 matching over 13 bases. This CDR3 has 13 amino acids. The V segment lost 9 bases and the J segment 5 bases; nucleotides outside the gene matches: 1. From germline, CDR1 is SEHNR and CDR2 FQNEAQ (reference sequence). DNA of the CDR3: TGTGCCAGTACTAGCGGGGGGGACAATGAGCAGTTCTTC. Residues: CASTSGGDNEQFF.

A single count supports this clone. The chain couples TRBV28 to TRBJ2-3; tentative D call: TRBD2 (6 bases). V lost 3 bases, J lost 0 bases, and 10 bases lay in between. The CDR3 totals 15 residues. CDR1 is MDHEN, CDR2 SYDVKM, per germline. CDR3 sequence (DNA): TGTGCCAGCAGTTTCGGGAGAACTAGCACAGATACGCAGTATTTT. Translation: CASSFGRTSTDTQYF.

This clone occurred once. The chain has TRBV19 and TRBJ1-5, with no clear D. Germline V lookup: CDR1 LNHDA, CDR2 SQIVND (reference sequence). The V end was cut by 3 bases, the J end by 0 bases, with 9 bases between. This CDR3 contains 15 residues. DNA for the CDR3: TGTGCCAGTAGTATGGGCAGTTATAGCAATCAGCCCCAGCATTTT. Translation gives CASSMGSYSNQPQHF.

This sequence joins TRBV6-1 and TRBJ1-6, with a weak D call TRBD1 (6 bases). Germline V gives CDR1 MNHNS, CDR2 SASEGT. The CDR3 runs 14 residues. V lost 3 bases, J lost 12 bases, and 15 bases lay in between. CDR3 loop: CASSETPSGVPLHF. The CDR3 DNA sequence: TGTGCCAGCAGTGAGACTCCTTCAGGGGTACCCCTCCACTTT.

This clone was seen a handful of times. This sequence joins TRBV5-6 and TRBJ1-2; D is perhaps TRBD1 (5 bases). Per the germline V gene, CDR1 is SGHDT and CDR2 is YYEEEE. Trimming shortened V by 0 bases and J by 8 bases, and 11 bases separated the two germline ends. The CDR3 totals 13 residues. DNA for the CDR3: TGTGCCAGCAGCTTGGGACAGACGTCGGGCTACACCTTC. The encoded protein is CASSLGQTSGYTF. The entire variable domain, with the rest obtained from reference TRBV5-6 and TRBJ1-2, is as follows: DAGVTQSPTHLIKTRGQQVTLRCSPKSGHDTVSWYQQALGQGPQFIFQYYEEEERQRGNFPDRFSGHQFPNYSSELNVNALLLGDSALYLCASSLGQTSGYTFGSGTRLTVV.

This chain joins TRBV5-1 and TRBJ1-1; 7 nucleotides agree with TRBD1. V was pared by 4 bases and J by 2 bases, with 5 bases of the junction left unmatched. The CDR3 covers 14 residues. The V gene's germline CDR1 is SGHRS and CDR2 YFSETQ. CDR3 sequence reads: CASSTGQQNTEAFF. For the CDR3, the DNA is TGCGCCAGCAGCACGGGACAGCAAAACACTGAAGCTTTCTTT. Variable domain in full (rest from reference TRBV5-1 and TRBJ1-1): KAGVTQTPRYLIKTRGQQVTLSCSPISGHRSVSWYQQTPGQGLQFLFEYFSETQRNKGNFPGRFSGRQFSNSRSEMNVSTLELGDSALYLCASSTGQQNTEAFFGQGTRLTVV.

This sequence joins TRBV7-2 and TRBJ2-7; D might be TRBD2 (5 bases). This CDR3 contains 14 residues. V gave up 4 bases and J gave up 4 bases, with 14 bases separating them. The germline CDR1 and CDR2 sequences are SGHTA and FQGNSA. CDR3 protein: CASSSAGIRYEQYF. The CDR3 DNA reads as TGTGCCAGCAGCTCGGCCGGGATAAGATACGAGCAGTACTTC.

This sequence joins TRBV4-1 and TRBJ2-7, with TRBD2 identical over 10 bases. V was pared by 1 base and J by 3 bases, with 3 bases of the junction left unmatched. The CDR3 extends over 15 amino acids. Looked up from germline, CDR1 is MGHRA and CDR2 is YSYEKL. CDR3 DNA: TGCGCCAGCAGCCAAGGTAGCGGGGGGCTCTACGAGCAGTACTTC. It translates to CASSQGSGGLYEQYF.

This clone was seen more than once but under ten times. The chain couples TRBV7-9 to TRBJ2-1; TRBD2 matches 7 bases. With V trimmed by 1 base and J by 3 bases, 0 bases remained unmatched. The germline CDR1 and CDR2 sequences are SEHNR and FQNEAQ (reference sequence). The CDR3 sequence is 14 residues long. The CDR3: CASSLGTSYNEQFF. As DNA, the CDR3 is TGTGCCAGCAGCTTAGGGACTAGCTACAATGAGCAGTTCTTC.

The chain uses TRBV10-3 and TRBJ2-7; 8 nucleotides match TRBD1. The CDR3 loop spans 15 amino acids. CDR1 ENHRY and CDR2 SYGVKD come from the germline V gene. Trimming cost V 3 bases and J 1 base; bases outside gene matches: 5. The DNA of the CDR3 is TGTGCCATCAGTGATTCGGGACAGGCGTCCTACGAGCAGTACTTC. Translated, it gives CAISDSGQASYEQYF.

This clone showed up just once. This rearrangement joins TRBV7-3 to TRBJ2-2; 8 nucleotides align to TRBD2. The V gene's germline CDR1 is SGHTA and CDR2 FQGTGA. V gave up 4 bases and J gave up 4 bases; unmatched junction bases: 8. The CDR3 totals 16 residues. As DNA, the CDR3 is TGTGCCAGCAGCTACGGGGGGGGGCGTGGCACCGGGGAGCTGTTTTTT. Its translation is CASSYGGGRGTGELFF.

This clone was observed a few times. As DNA, the CDR3 is TGTGCCAGCAGCATTACACCTACACAGGGGGCTGGTGAAAAACTGTTTTTT. The encoded protein is CASSITPTQGAGEKLFF. The chain joins TRBV21-1 to TRBJ1-4; the D call of TRBD1 is as the table states it, not checked on the DNA. TRBV21-1 is marked as a pseudogene. The CDR3 sequence is 17 residues long.

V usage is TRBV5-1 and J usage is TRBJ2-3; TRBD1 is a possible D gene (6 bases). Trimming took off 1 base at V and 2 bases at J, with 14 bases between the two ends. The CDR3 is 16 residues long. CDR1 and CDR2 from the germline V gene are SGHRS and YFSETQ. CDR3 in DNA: TGCGCCAGCAGCTTGACCGGCAGGGGCCCCACAGATACGCAGTATTTT. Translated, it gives CASSLTGRGPTDTQYF.

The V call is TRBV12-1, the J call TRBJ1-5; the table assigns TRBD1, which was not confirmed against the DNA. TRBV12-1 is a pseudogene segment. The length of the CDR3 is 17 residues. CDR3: CASSFGLGRGSNQPQHF. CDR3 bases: TGTGCCAGCAGCTTTGGTCTGGGTAGGGGAAGCAATCAGCCCCAGCATTTT.

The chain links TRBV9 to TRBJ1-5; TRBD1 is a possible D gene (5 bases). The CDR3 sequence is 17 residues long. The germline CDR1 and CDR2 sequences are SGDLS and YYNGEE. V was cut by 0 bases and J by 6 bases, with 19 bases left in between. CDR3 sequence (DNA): TGTGCCAGCAGCGTAGGGGGGGAGATTTATAGCGGTCAGCCCCAGCATTTT. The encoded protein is CASSVGGEIYSGQPQHF.

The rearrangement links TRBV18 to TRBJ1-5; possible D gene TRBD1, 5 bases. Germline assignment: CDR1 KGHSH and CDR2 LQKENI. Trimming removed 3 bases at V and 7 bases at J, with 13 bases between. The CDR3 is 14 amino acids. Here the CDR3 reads CASSPEKGLQPQHF. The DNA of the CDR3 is TGTGCCAGCTCACCGGAAAAGGGGCTCCAGCCCCAGCATTTT.

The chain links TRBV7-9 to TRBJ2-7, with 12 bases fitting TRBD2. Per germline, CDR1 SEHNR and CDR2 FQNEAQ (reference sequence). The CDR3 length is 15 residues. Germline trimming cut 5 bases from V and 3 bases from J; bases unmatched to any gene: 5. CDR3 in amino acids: CASSLGTSGFYEQYF. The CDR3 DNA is TGTGCCAGCAGCCTAGGGACTAGCGGGTTCTACGAGCAGTACTTC.

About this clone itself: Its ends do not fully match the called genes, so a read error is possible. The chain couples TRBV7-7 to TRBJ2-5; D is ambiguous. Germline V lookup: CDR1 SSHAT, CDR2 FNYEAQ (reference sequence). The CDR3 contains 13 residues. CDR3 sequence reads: CASSLQRQETQYF. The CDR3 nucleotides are TGTGCTAGCAGCTTACAACGGCAAGAGACCCAGTACTTC.

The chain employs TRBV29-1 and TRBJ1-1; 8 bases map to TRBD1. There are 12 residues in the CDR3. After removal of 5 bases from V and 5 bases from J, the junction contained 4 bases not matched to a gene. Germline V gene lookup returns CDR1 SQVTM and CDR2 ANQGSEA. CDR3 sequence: CSVKQGETEAFF. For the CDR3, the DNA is TGCAGCGTTAAACAGGGGGAGACTGAAGCTTTCTTT.

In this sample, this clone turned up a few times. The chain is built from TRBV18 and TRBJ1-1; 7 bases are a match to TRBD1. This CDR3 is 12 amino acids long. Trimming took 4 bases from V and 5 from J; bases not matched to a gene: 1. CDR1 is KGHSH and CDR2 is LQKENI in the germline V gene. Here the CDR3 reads CASSQGATEAFF. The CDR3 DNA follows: TGTGCCAGCTCACAGGGGGCGACTGAAGCTTTCTTT.

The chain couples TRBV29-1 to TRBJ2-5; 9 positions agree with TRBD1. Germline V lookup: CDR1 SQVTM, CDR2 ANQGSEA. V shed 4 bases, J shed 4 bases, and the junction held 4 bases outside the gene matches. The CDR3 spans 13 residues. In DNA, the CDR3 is TGCAGCGTTGGACAGGGGGTGAGAGAGACCCAGTACTTC. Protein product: CSVGQGVRETQYF.

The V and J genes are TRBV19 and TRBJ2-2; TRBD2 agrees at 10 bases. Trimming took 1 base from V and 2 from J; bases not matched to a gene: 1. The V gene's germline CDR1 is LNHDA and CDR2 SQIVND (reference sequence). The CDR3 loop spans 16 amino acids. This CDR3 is CASSIASGGNTGELFF. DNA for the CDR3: TGTGCCAGTAGTATAGCTAGCGGGGGAAACACCGGGGAGCTGTTTTTT.

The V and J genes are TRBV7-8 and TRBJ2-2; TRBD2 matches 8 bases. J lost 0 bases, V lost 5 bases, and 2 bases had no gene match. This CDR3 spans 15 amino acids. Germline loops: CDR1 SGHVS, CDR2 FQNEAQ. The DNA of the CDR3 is TGTGCCAGCAGCACGGGACTAGCGAACACCGGGGAGCTGTTTTTT. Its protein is CASSTGLANTGELFF.

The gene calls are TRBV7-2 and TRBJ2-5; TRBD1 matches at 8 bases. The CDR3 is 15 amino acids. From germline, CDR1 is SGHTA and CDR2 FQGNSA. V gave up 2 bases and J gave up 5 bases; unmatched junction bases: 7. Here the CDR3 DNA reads TGTGCCAGCAGCTTATCCGGACAGGGTTGGGAGACCCAGTACTTC. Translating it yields CASSLSGQGWETQYF.

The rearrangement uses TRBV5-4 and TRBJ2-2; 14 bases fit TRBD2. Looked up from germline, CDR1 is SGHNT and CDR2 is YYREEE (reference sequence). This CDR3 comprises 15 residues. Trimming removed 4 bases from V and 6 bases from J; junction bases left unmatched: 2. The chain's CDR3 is CASSQTSGGAGELFF. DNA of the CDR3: TGTGCCAGCAGCCAGACTAGCGGGGGGGCCGGGGAGCTGTTTTTT.